A selection of T cell receptor beta chains follows, all from one sample in a study of cytotoxic CD8 clonotypes in ibrutinib-treated CLL. Using immunoSEQ multiplex PCR, the repertoire was profiled, and TCRdb retains in-frame clones only, with some absent. Among around 300,000 clones, around four fifths were seen once, and the ten largest hold about 6.7%. Sequencing was performed on PBMCs, taken before ibrutinib treatment. The receptors were gathered from a human donor with chronic lymphocytic leukemia. The CDR3 runs from the conserved cysteine through the conserved F or W. A D gene is named only where the DNA matches it firmly. Clone size is given for some rows only: seen once, a few or many times, or a class if the clone is expanded.

j_call d_call v_call cdr3_length clone_size cdr3_aa cdr3_nt
TRBJ2-1 NA TRBV7-8 12 NA CASSRIYNEQFF TGTGCCAGCAGCCGTATATACAATGAGCAGTTCTTC
TRBJ2-1 TRBD1 TRBV9 16 NA CASSFRTGRRYNEQFF TGTGCCAGCAGCTTCCGGACAGGGCGGCGTTACAATGAGCAGTTCTTC
TRBJ2-7 NA TRBV9 14 NA CASSVDREYFEQYF TGTGCCAGCAGCGTAGACAGGGAATATTTCGAGCAGTACTTC
TRBJ2-7 TRBD1 TRBV5-1 13 NA CASSPGTAYEQYF TGCGCCAGCAGCCCCGGGACAGCCTACGAGCAGTACTTC
TRBJ1-1 TRBD1 TRBV4-3 15 NA CASSQIGTANTEAFF TGCGCCAGCAGCCAGATCGGGACAGCGAACACTGAAGCTTTCTTT
TRBJ2-7 TRBD1 TRBV7-2 15 NA CASSLNSRLRDSGYF TGTGCCAGCAGCTTAAATTCGAGACTCCGGGACAGCGGGTACTTC
TRBJ2-1 NA TRBV28 15 NA CASSLSSGTFREQFF TGTGCCAGCAGTTTATCCTCTGGGACATTTCGCGAGCAGTTCTTC
TRBJ2-7 NA TRBV7-9 13 NA CASSPRLVFEQYF TGTGCCAGCAGCCCTCGACTAGTCTTCGAGCAGTACTTC
TRBJ1-1 NA TRBV7-9 14 NA CASSPEGENTEAFF TGTGCCAGCAGCCCCGAAGGGGAGAACACTGAAGCTTTCTTT
TRBJ2-7 NA TRBV29-1 14 NA CSVEVPEPAYEQYF TGCAGCGTTGAGGTTCCGGAGCCAGCCTACGAGCAGTACTTC
TRBJ2-7 NA TRBV29-1 11 NA CSVFETYEQYF TGCAGCGTTTTCGAGACCTACGAGCAGTACTTC
TRBJ2-4 NA TRBV19 17 NA CASSIDVGGAGKNIQYF TGTGCCAGTAGTATAGACGTGGGGGGCGCCGGCAAAAACATTCAGTACTTC
TRBJ1-2 TRBD1 TRBV29-1 14 NA CSVPGQGSFGGYTF TGCAGCGTCCCGGGACAGGGTTCTTTTGGGGGCTACACCTTC
TRBJ2-2 TRBD2 TRBV5-1 17 NA CASSLRLAERNTGELFF TGCGCCAGCAGCTTGAGACTAGCGGAGAGGAACACCGGGGAGCTGTTTTTT
TRBJ1-2 NA TRBV18 14 NA CASSPPGKFHGYTF TGTGCCAGCTCACCACCGGGGAAATTCCATGGCTACACCTTC
TRBJ1-3 NA TRBV7-6 16 NA CASSLYMGGSGNTIYF TGTGCCAGCAGCTTGTATATGGGGGGCTCTGGAAACACCATATATTTT
TRBJ2-7 TRBD1 TRBV11-2 14 NA CASRPPGQTYEQYF TGTGCCAGCAGACCTCCGGGACAGACCTACGAGCAGTACTTC
TRBJ1-5 NA TRBV19 15 once CASSIGGVRNQPQHF TGTGCCAGTAGTATAGGAGGGGTGCGCAATCAGCCCCAGCATTTT
TRBJ1-4 TRBD1 TRBV6-5 14 NA CASSWDRRNEKLFF TGTGCCAGCAGCTGGGACAGGCGAAATGAAAAACTGTTTTTT
TRBJ2-5 NA TRBV7-7 14 NA CASSPRRLAETQYF TGTGCTAGCAGCCCTCGCCGTCTAGCGGAGACCCAGTACTTC
TRBJ2-7 NA TRBV5-6 11 NA CASSLGGAQYF TGTGCCAGCAGCTTGGGGGGGGCACAGTACTTC
TRBJ2-1 TRBD1 TRBV4-2 15 NA CASSLRTGVYNEQFF TGTGCCAGCAGCCTAAGGACAGGGGTGTACAATGAGCAGTTCTTC
TRBJ1-4 NA TRBV5-6 15 NA CASSSLREGGQKLFF TGTGCCAGCAGCTCCCTGAGGGAGGGAGGGCAAAAACTGTTTTTT
TRBJ2-3 NA TRBV7-2 13 NA CASSLDGTDTQYF TGTGCCAGCAGCTTAGACGGCACAGATACGCAGTATTTT